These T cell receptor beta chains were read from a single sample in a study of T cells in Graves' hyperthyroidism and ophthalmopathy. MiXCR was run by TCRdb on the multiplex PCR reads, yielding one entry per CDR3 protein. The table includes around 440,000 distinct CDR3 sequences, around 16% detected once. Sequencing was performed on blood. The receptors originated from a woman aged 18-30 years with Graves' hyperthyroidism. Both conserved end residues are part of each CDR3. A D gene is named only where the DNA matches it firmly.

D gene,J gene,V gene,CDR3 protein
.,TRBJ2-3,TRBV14,CASSQRRGTDTQYF
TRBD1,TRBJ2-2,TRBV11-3,CASSSQGANTGELFF
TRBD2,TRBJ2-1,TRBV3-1,CASSRGTSREQFF
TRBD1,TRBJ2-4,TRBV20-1,CSAQTGGAKNIQYF
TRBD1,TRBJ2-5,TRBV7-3,CASSPGQGGAQYF
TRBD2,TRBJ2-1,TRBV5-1,CASSFTSGLSYNEQFF
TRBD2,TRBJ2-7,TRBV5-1,CASSLEVGGAYEQYF
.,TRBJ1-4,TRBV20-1,CSASIRREKLFF
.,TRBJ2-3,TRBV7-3,CASSLTLGSGTDTQYF
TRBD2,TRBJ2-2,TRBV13,CASSLVGLANTGELFF
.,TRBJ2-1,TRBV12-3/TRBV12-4,CASSFRSEGEQFF
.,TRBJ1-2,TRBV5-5,CASSPIVGREHYGYTF
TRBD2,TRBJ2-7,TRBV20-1,CSASPAGNYEQHF
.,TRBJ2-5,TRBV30,CAWSRGPGEQETQYF
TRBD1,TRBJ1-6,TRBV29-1,CSVARDSNSPLHF
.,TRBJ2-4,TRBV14,CASSSGSRKYF
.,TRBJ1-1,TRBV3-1,CASSQGVGWNTEAFF
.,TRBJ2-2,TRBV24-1,CATSDPAGRKNTGELFF
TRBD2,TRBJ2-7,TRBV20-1,CSARAGTSIYEQYF
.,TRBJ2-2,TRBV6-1,CASTADYTGELFF
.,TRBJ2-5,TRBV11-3,CASSFGGEQETQYF
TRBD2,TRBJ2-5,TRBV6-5,CASSYSRGGRETQYF
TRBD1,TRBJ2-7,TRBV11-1,CASSLAGTVYEQYF
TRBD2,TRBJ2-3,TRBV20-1,CSASVGHKTSGTSTDTQYF
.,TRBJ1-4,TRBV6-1,CASIRGAGEKLFF
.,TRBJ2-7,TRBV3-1,CASSPYLGAGNEQYF
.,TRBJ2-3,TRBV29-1,CSVDITGSQDTQYF
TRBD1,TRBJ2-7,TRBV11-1,CASSLEGTGGEQYF
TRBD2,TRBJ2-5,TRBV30,CAWERGGDQETQYF
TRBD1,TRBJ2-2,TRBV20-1,CSARGDSTGELFF